This TCR beta chain is from a study of blood T cells in healthy people across ages (dated by TCRdb to 2015 to 2017). About the investigation overall: In model experiments, roughly one uniquely barcoded TCR beta cDNA molecule per two T cells was captured by template switching. Age-related changes in TCR beta repertoire diversity were measured in the study by deep sequencing normalized with unique cDNA molecular identifiers. The donors were divided into four age groups: young (average approximately 15 years), middle-aged (approximately 41), aged (about 56) and long-lived (roughly 82). To avoid experimental bias, donors of different ages were spread randomly across the sequencing lanes. For two donors (one aged 18 to 29 and one aged 80 or older), the study analyzed two additional independent replicas of 1 million unique cDNA reads from the same blood draw. What the work shows at the level of the full study, not this receptor alone: Compared with the aged group, the long-lived group had more naive CD4+ T cells, fewer expanded clones and increased TCR diversity, a pattern suggesting age selection. Estimates of total diversity based on one million sequenced T cells were considered lower bounds and underestimates. Donor CMV infection status was unknown, potentially confounding age-related changes in expanded clonotypes. A strong correlation was found between observed TCR beta diversity and the percentage of naive T cells measured by flow cytometry. Observed TCR beta diversity per million T cells fell roughly linearly with age, and a significant reduction was already apparent by age around 40. Because profiling used bulk unsorted PBMCs, naive and antigen-experienced compartments could not be compared conclusively.

This clonotype was detected ten times or more. Its recognized antigen is unknown. No clone much larger than this one lies a single base away; base qualities are absent. CDR1 and CDR2 were assigned from the germline V gene (reference sequence) as DFQATT and SNEGSKA. Germline trimming: 6 bases from V, 5 bases from J; junction bases outside gene matches: 16. Measured from the cysteine to the phenylalanine, the CDR3 is 16 residues long. The retained sequence is limited to the CDR3, 48 bases, with the frame set at the first base. Systemically healthy Caucasian individuals from Russia, 39 in total and aged roughly 6 to 100 years, were included as donors. Each donor gave ten milliliters of peripheral blood, collected into EDTA-treated Vacutainer tubes. Ficoll-Paque density-gradient centrifugation was used to isolate PBMCs, with at least 6.5 million per sample. Total RNA was extracted from PBMCs with Trizol reagent, with at least 5.5 micrograms obtained per sample. For every donor, flow cytometry on a PBMC aliquot measured the percentage of naive CD45RAhigh/CD27high T cells.

The library was made by 5' RACE. TCRdb records Illumina HiSeq 2500 as the sequencer. The second PCR ran for about 7 to 11 cycles and used a J-beta primer mix along with a sample-barcoded 5' primer. Each TCR beta cDNA molecule received a unique molecular identifier from a template-switch 5' adaptor carrying 12 random nucleotides. Each sample yielded at least 2.5 million CDR3-containing paired-end reads. The Mint cDNA synthesis kit, primed by a TRBC-specific oligonucleotide, was used to synthesize first-strand cDNA from all RNA. All cDNA was treated with uracil-DNA glycosylase and then went through a first 18-cycle PCR with the universal primers M1SS and BC2_uni_R. The source study handled its data this way. Normalization of each sample was performed by random selection of 1 million high-quality reads, each carrying a distinct molecular identifier. Instead of being binned into consensus sequences, reads with shared molecular identifiers were discarded. MiTCR, with a Q25 quality threshold and the strictest error-elimination algorithm, was used for CDR3 identification, clonotype clustering and error correction. Lower-bound total TCR beta diversity was estimated with a nonparametric unseen species model using Euler transformation. TCRdb handled the public reads itself, with Q25 trimming in fastp and clone calling in MiXCR, and kept productive beta chains. Every distinct CDR3 protein forms one entry, paired with its most common genes and DNA. The V and J calls come from TCRdb's annotation, not from the publication. The sample table shows 870,000 or so distinct CDR3 sequences, and around 28% are seen once. The ten largest account for 17% of the sample.

The receptor's source is a woman of 80 years or more in good health. This chain joins TRBV20-1 to TRBJ2-1; 7 junctional bases match TRBD1. The specimen was blood. The bases are TGCAGTGCCCCAATACCCGACAGGGAGAGGGACAATGAGCAGTTCTTC. Its amino acids are CSAPIPDRERDNEQFF.